This T cell receptor (beta chain) is drawn from a study of cytotoxic CD8 clonotypes in ibrutinib-treated CLL. The study's findings and limits: Public clonotypes proved infrequent, and on treatment they shrank or remained steady.

Clones were sequenced by immunoSEQ multiplex PCR, and TCRdb holds only the in-frame ones, with some missing. Here the sample spans roughly 54,000 clones, roughly 57% being singletons. In the case of this clone: Its antigen remains unidentified.

This CDR3 is built from 13 residues. CDR1 MNHEY and CDR2 SVGAGI come from the germline V gene. V gave up 6 bases and J gave up 5 bases, with 11 bases separating them. The source is a human donor with chronic lymphocytic leukemia. The chain links TRBV6-5 to TRBJ1-5; D perhaps matches TRBD1 (5 bases). The material was PBMCs, obtained after 24 months of ibrutinib treatment. This CDR3 reads CASSDRGHQPQHF. CDR3 nucleotides: TGTGCCAGCAGCGACCGGGGACATCAGCCCCAGCATTTT.